The 2 T cell receptor beta chains presented below share a single source sample, sequenced in a study of blood T cell repertoires in COVID-19. Profiled with immunoSEQ multiplex PCR; TCRdb holds only in-frame clones, not every one. There are over 300,000 clones in the sample; 70% to 90% occur only once, and nearly 6.5% lies in the top ten. Material for sequencing was peripheral blood. The receptor set was obtained from a man between 18 and 29 years old who had recovered from COVID-19.

J is TRBJ1-5 and V is TRBV2; 12 bases align to TRBD1. Germline CDR1 is SNHLY and CDR2 is FYNNEI. V lost 4 bases to trimming and J lost 4 bases; unmatched junction nucleotides: 8. The length of the CDR3 is 17 residues. The CDR3 DNA reads as TGTGCCAGCAGTGCCGGGACAGGGGGCTTAGGGAATCAGCCCCAGCATTTT. Amino acids: CASSAGTGGLGNQPQHF.

The rearrangement joins TRBV15 to TRBJ2-5; D gene ambiguous. Trimming pared 0 bases from V and 9 bases from J, leaving 11 bases between. CDR3 length equals 13 residues. Germline CDR1 LNHNV, CDR2 YYDKDF (reference sequence). CDR3 sequence: CATSREMVLAQYF. For the CDR3, the DNA is TGTGCCACCAGCAGAGAAATGGTTCTAGCCCAGTACTTC.